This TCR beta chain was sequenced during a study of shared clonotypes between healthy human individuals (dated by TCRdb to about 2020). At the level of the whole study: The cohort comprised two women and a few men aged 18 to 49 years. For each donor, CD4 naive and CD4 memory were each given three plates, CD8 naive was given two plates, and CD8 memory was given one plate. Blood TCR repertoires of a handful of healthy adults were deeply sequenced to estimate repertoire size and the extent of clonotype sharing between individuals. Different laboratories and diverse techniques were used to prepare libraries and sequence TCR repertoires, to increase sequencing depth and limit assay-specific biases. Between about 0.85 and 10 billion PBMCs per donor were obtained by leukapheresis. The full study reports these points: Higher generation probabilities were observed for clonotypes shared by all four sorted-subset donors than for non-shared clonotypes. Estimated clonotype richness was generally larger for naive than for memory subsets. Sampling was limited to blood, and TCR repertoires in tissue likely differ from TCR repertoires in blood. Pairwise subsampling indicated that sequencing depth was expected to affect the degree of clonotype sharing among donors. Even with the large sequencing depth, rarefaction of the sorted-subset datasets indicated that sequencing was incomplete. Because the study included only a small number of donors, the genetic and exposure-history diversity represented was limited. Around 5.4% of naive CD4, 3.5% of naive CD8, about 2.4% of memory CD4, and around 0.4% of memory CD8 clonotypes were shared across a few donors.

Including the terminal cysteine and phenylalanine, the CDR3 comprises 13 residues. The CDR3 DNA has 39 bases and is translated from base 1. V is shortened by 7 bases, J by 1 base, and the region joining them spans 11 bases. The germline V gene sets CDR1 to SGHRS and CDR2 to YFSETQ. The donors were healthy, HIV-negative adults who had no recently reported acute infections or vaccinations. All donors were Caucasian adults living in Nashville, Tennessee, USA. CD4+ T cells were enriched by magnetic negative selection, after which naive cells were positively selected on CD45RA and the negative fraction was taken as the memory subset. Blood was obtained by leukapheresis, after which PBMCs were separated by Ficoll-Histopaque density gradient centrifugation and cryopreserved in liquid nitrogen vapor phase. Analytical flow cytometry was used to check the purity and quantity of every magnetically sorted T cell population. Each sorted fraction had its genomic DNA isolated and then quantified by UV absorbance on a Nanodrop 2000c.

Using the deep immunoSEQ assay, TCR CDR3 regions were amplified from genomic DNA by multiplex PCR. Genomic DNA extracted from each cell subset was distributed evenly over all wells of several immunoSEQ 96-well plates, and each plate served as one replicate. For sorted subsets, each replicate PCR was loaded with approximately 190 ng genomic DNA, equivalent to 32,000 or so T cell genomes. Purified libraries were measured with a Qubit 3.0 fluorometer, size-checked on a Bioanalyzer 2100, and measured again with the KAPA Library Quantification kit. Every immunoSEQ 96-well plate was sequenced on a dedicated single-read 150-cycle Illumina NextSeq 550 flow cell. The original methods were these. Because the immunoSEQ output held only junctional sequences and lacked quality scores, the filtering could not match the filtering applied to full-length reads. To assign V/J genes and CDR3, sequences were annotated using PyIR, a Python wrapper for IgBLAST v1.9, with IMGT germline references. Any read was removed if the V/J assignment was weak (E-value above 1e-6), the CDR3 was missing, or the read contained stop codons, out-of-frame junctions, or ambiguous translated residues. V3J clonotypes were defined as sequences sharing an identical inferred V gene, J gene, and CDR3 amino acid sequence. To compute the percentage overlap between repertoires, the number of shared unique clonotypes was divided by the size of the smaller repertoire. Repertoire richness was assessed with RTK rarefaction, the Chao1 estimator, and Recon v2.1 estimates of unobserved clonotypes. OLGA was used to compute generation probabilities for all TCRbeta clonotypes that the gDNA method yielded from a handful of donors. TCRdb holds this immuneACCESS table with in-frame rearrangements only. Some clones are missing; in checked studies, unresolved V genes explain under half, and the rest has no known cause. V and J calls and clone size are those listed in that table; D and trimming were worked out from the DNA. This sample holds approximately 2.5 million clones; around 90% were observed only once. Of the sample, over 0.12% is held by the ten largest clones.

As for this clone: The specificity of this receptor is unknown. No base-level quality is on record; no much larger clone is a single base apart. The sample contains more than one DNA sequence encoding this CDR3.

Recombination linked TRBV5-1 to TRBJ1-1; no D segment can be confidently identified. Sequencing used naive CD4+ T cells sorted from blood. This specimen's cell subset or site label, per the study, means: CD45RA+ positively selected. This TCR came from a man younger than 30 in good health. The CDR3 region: CASSTDGNTEAFF. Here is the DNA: TGCGCCAGCTCTACGGACGGGAACACTGAAGCTTTCTTT.